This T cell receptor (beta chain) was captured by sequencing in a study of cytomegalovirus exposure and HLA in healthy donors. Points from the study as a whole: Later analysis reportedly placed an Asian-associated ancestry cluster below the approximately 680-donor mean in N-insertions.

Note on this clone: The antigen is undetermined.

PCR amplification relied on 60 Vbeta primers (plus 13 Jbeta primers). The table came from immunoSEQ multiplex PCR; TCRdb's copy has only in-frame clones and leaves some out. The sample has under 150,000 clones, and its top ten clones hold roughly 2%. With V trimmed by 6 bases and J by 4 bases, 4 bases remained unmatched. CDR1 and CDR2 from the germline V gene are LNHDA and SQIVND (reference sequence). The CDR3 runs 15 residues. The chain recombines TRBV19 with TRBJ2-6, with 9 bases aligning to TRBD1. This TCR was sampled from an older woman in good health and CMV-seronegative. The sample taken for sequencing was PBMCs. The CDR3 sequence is CASREQGAGANVLTF. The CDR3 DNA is TGTGCCAGTAGAGAACAGGGGGCCGGGGCCAACGTCCTGACTTTC. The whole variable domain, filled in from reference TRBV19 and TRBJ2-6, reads DGGITQSPKYLFRKEGQNVTLSCEQNLNHDAMYWYRQDPGQGLRLIYYSQIVNDFQKGDIAEGYSVSREKKESFPLTVTSAQKNPTAFYLCASREQGAGANVLTFGAGSRLTVL.